This TCR beta chain was sequenced for a study of shared clonotypes between healthy human individuals. Study at large: Donors had three CD4 naive, three CD4 memory, two CD8 naive and one CD8 memory plate apiece.

In the case of this clone: Its antigen is unknown.

The run depth of the assay was deep. Measured with immunoSEQ multiplex PCR; TCRdb has only the in-frame clones, and not every one. This sample has 2,500,000 or so clones, with just over 90% found just once. The V and J ends lost 2 bases and 3 bases respectively, with 15 bases between them. CDR1 is SGHDT and CDR2 is YYEEEE in the germline V gene. This CDR3 comprises 15 residues. Points from the study as a whole: Non-shared clonotypes showed lower generation probabilities than clonotypes common to all four donors.

The chain uses TRBV5-6 and TRBJ2-7, with D perhaps given as TRBD1 or TRBD2 (5 bases each). The sequencing input was naive CD4+ T cells sorted from blood. Subset noted: CD45RA+ positively selected. The sequence was obtained from a man in his late teens or twenties in good health. The CDR3 sequence: CASSLEGPLGYEQYF. In DNA, the CDR3 is TGTGCCAGCAGCTTAGAGGGGCCGTTGGGCTACGAGCAGTACTTC.